These 16 T cell receptor beta chains were all obtained from the same sample, sequenced in a study of blood T cell repertoires in COVID-19. Assay: immunoSEQ multiplex PCR; the TCRdb copy retains only in-frame clones and omits some. The repertoire consists of 95,000 to 150,000 clones, with roughly four fifths occurring once and the leading ten covering 4% to 5%. The sequencing sample was made of peripheral blood. These receptors were taken from a woman aged 70-85 years with acute or convalescent COVID-19.

This chain links TRBV7-2 with TRBJ2-7, with D perhaps TRBD2 (6 bases). V lost 5 bases and J 4 bases, leaving 12 bases between the germline ends. This CDR3 comprises 13 residues. The germline CDR1 and CDR2 sequences are SGHTA and FQGNSA. The CDR3 here is CASSPRRGYEQYF. CDR3 sequence (DNA): TGTGCCAGCAGCCCGCGTCGGGGGTACGAGCAGTACTTC.

This clone has a single count. The V call is TRBV6-5, the J call TRBJ2-1, with a tentative D call TRBD1 (6 bases). CDR3 length: 15 amino acids. Germline loops: CDR1 MNHEY, CDR2 SVGAGI. V was pared by 3 bases and J by 4 bases, with 13 bases between. Here the CDR3 reads CASSYTTGDYNEQFF. The CDR3 DNA is TGTGCCAGCAGTTATACGACAGGTGATTACAATGAGCAGTTCTTC.

The V gene is TRBV2, the J gene TRBJ1-2; unclear D gene. V was trimmed by 6 bases and J by 2 bases, leaving 10 bases between them. Germline loops: CDR1 SNHLY, CDR2 FYNNEI. The CDR3 is made up of 13 amino acids. DNA for the CDR3: TGTGCCAGCAGGAACCAGGCCAACTATGGCTACACCTTC. Translated, it gives CASRNQANYGYTF.

The V gene is TRBV19, the J gene TRBJ2-5; TRBD2 agrees at 10 bases. V shed 2 bases and J 4 bases; nucleotides not matched to a gene: 7. There are 16 residues in the CDR3. CDR1 and CDR2 (germline): LNHDA, SQIVND (reference sequence). The CDR3 region is CASSIRVAGGRETQYF. For the CDR3, the DNA is TGTGCCAGTAGTATAAGAGTAGCGGGGGGCAGAGAGACCCAGTACTTC.

The chain couples TRBV4-1 to TRBJ2-2, with D possibly being TRBD1 (6 bases). The germline V gene encodes CDR1 MGHRA and CDR2 YSYEKL. V was shortened by 2 bases and J by 6 bases, with 13 bases between the two germline ends. The length of the CDR3 is 15 residues. CDR3 bases: TGCGCCAGCAGCCAACCTCGCAGGGGTCCCGGGGAGCTGTTTTTT. Amino acids: CASSQPRRGPGELFF.

This chain uses TRBV11-3 with TRBJ1-2, with D possibly being TRBD1 (5 bases). Germline V CDR1 and CDR2: SGHNT, YENEEA. CDR3 length: 14 residues. Trimming left V 1 base short and J 7 bases short, with 13 bases between. For the CDR3, the DNA is TGTGCCAGCAGCTTAGTACGGCAGGGAGGTGGCTACACCTTC. It is translated as CASSLVRQGGGYTF.

In the case of this clone: Other DNA sequences in this sample translate to the same CDR3. This rearrangement joins TRBV18 to TRBJ1-1; D not resolved. The CDR3 runs 13 residues. Trimming pared 6 bases from V and 0 bases from J, leaving 8 bases between. Germline V lookup: CDR1 KGHSH, CDR2 LQKENI. The DNA for the CDR3 is TGTGCCAGCTCCGCCGACTTGAACACTGAAGCTTTCTTT. It is translated as CASSADLNTEAFF.

The chain links TRBV5-1 to TRBJ2-3; D may be TRBD2 (7 bases). CDR1 is SGHRS and CDR2 is YFSETQ in the germline V gene. The germline V and J ends were trimmed by 0 bases and 3 bases, with 20 bases remaining between them. CDR3 size: 18 residues. The CDR3 bases are TGCGCCAGCAGCTTGGGACCGCAGGGGCGGGGGTTGACAGATACGCAGTATTTT. This translates into CASSLGPQGRGLTDTQYF.

J is TRBJ2-1 and V is TRBV15, with D uncertain. There are 12 residues in the CDR3. Germline CDR1 reads LNHNV; CDR2 reads YYDKDF (reference sequence). V lost 2 bases to trimming and J lost 7 bases, with 6 bases between them. CDR3: CATSRPRNEQFF. The CDR3 DNA reads TGTGCCACCAGCAGACCGCGGAATGAGCAGTTCTTC.

The rearrangement joins TRBV27 to TRBJ1-5; D possibly corresponds to TRBD1 (6 bases). V dropped 5 bases and J dropped 5 bases, with 10 bases sitting between them. Germline CDR1 and CDR2: MNHEY and SMNVEV (reference sequence). CDR3 length equals 13 residues. The CDR3 protein is CASSTGMYQPQHF. The CDR3 DNA reads TGTGCCAGCAGTACAGGGATGTATCAGCCCCAGCATTTT.

Concerning this clone: One end of the junction does not line up with germline, which may come from a read error. The V gene is TRBV18, the J gene TRBJ2-1, with 8 bases matching TRBD2. The CDR3 totals 17 residues. Germline CDR1 reads KGHSH; CDR2 reads LQKENI. The CDR3 spells CASSSPTQRGRYNEQFF. The CDR3 bases are TGTGCCAGCTCATCACCTACGCAGCGGGGGAGATACAATGAGCAGTTCTTC.

The V gene is TRBV7-2, the J gene TRBJ2-4; D remains unclear. The V gene lost 3 bases and the J gene lost 7 bases, with 13 bases spanning the gap. CDR1 is SGHTA and CDR2 is FQGNSA in the germline V gene. This CDR3 has 14 residues. The CDR3 sequence is CASSFGDAGNIQYF. DNA for the CDR3: TGTGCCAGCAGCTTCGGAGACGCCGGGAACATTCAGTACTTC.

The chain employs TRBV18 and TRBJ1-1; D possibly corresponds to TRBD1 (6 bases). Trimming took 8 bases from V and 1 from J, leaving 11 bases between them. CDR1 KGHSH and CDR2 LQKENI come from the germline V gene. The CDR3 contains 13 residues. DNA of the CDR3: TGTGCCAGCCGTCCGACAGGGAACACTGAAGCTTTCTTT. Translated: CASRPTGNTEAFF.

In this sample, this clone turned up once. V is TRBV19 and J is TRBJ1-1; 11 bases are a match to TRBD1. CDR1 LNHDA and CDR2 SQIVND come from the germline V gene (reference sequence). Losses at the gene ends were 1 base for V and 5 bases for J; bases not matched to a gene: 9. This CDR3 has 17 residues. The chain's CDR3 is CASSIVGTGGVETEAFF. CDR3 nucleotide sequence: TGTGCCAGTAGTATAGTTGGGACAGGGGGGGTCGAAACTGAAGCTTTCTTT.

This sequence joins TRBV5-4 and TRBJ2-5, with D tentatively TRBD1 (7 bases). The CDR3 contains 14 residues. The germline V gene has CDR1 SGHNT and CDR2 YYREEE (reference sequence). Trimming removed 4 bases at V and 4 bases at J, with 14 bases between. The chain's CDR3 is CASSLRQGGETQYF. In DNA, the CDR3 is TGTGCCAGCAGCCTACGACAGGGAGGAGAGACCCAGTACTTC.

This rearrangement joins TRBV6-1 to TRBJ1-2; 8 bases map to TRBD1. Germline V gene sequence: CDR1 MNHNS, CDR2 SASEGT. After removal of 3 bases from V and 6 bases from J, the junction contained 12 bases not matched to a gene. The CDR3 runs to 16 residues. The CDR3: CASSESPPQGANGYTF. The CDR3 DNA follows: TGTGCCAGCAGTGAGTCTCCACCCCAGGGGGCCAATGGCTACACCTTC.